These 23 T cell receptor beta chains were all obtained from the same sample, sequenced in a study of blood T cells in healthy people across ages. Alongside a J-beta primer mix, a sample-barcoded 5' primer served in a second PCR lasting about 6 to 11 cycles. TCRdb re-derived calls from the 5' RACE reads in MiXCR, one entry per CDR3 protein. Counted here are 2 million or so distinct CDR3 sequences, roughly 49% occurring once; the ten biggest clones make up less than 2.5%. The material sequenced was blood. These receptors were obtained from a woman aged 40 to 50 in good health.

The rearrangement joins TRBV20-1 to TRBJ2-3; D is uncertain. Per germline, CDR1 DFQATT and CDR2 SNEGSKA (reference sequence). Trimming took off 6 bases at V and 3 bases at J, with 13 bases between the two ends. The CDR3 is made up of 13 amino acids. The CDR3, as DNA: TGCAGTGCCCTGAGGTGGGGAACAGATACGCAGTATTTT. It is translated as CSALRWGTDTQYF.

The chain uses TRBV5-1 and TRBJ2-7; TRBD1 matches at 8 bases. V lost 0 bases, J lost 3 bases, and 5 bases stayed unmatched. The CDR3 has 15 residues. Germline V gene data show CDR1 as SGHRS and CDR2 as YFSETQ. Here the CDR3 reads CASSLGTDRGYEQYF. CDR3 DNA sequence: TGCGCCAGCAGCTTGGGTACCGACAGGGGCTACGAGCAGTACTTC.

The chain is built from TRBV4-1 and TRBJ2-1; the match to TRBD2 covers 7 bases. The trim removed 0 bases at V and 3 bases at J, leaving 5 bases unmatched. The CDR3 runs to 16 residues. Germline loops: CDR1 MGHRA, CDR2 YSYEKL. CDR3 region: CASSQDLGGVYNEQFF. The CDR3 region has the DNA TGCGCCAGCAGCCAAGACTTGGGGGGGGTCTACAATGAGCAGTTCTTC.

The rearrangement joins TRBV6-2 or TRBV6-3 to TRBJ1-2; the D is unclear. Germline CDR1 reads MNHEY; CDR2 reads SVGEGT. The CDR3 runs 15 residues. The V and J ends lost 6 bases and 8 bases respectively, with 22 bases between them. CDR3 bases: TGTGCCAGCAGCCAGGCCCATGCAGTCGGTTGGGGCTACACCTTC. Protein sequence: CASSQAHAVGWGYTF.

The J gene is TRBJ2-1, the V gene TRBV12-3 or TRBV12-4; D possibly corresponds to TRBD2 (5 bases). Gene TRBJ2-7 matches the end of the DNA better, so the J call may be wrong. The CDR3 sequence is 14 residues long. DNA of the CDR3: TGTGCCAGCAGTTTAGCGTGGACTTACAATGAGCAGTACTTC. Translated, it gives CASSLAWTYNEQYF.

This clonotype showed up just a few times. The rearrangement joins TRBV10-3 to TRBJ2-5; tentatively, D is TRBD1 (5 bases). The CDR3 length is 13 residues. Deletions cut 10 bases from V and 0 bases from J, with 12 bases between. Germline CDR1 is ENHRY and CDR2 is SYGVKD. CDR3 region: CASQGADQETQYF. In DNA, the CDR3 is TGTGCCAGCCAAGGGGCGGACCAAGAGACCCAGTACTTC.

This chain uses TRBV7-2 with TRBJ2-7; 7 positions agree with TRBD1. Germline V gene sequence: CDR1 SGHTA, CDR2 FQGNSA. V dropped 5 bases and J dropped 3; count of bases not matched to a gene: 10. This CDR3 is built from 15 residues. This CDR3 reads CASSQAGTVNYEQYF. The CDR3 nucleotides are TGTGCCAGCAGCCAAGCCGGGACAGTGAACTACGAGCAGTACTTC.

This clonotype was detected only once. V gene TRBV14 combines with J gene TRBJ2-5; D might be TRBD1 or TRBD2, each matching 6 bases. This CDR3 is 16 amino acids long. Germline V CDR1 and CDR2: SGHDN, FVKESK. V gave up 0 bases and J gave up 5 bases, with 16 bases separating them. This chain's CDR3 is CASSQEPALGGETQYF. CDR3 nucleotide sequence: TGTGCCAGCAGCCAAGAGCCAGCCCTCGGGGGCGAGACCCAGTACTTC.

This sequence joins TRBV28 and TRBJ1-1; TRBD1 agrees at 8 bases. Unmatched junction bases numbered 7, after V lost 2 bases and J lost 11 bases. The CDR3 loop spans 13 amino acids. Per germline, CDR1 MDHEN and CDR2 SYDVKM. CDR3 amino acids: CASSLQTGGTAFF. CDR3 nucleotides: TGTGCCAGCAGTTTACAAACAGGGGGAACGGCTTTCTTT.

This chain uses TRBV7-3 with TRBJ2-7; 7 positions match TRBD1. The V segment lost 3 bases and the J segment 0 bases; nucleotides outside the gene matches: 5. Per the germline V gene, CDR1 is SGHTA and CDR2 is FQGTGA. This CDR3 spans 15 amino acids. The CDR3 nucleotides are TGTGCCAGCAGCTTGGGGACAGTGTTCTCCTACGAGCAGTACTTC. Its protein is CASSLGTVFSYEQYF.

The CDR3 region has the DNA TGCAGTGCCTGGAGGAATCAAGAGACCCAGTACTTC. Residues: CSAWRNQETQYF. The gene calls are TRBV20-1 and TRBJ2-4; tentatively, D is TRBD2 (5 bases). The J call may be incorrect, as the DNA end agrees better with TRBJ2-5. This CDR3 contains 12 residues. Germline V lookup: CDR1 DFQATT, CDR2 SNEGSKA (reference sequence).

This clonotype was detected only a few times. V usage is TRBV6-5 and J usage is TRBJ2-5; no reliable D call. Germline CDR1 reads MNHEY; CDR2 reads SVGAGI. Trimming removed 2 bases at V and 2 bases at J, with 12 bases between. This CDR3 region has 15 residues. The CDR3 nucleotides read TGTGCCAGCAGTTACGGTGGGTCAGTTCAAGAGACCCAGTACTTC. This codes for CASSYGGSVQETQYF.

Points on this clonotype: Since no conserved phenylalanine or tryptophan closes the CDR3, a read error is the likely cause. The chain combines TRBV5-1 with TRBJ2-7; possibly TRBD1 for D (6 bases). The germline gives CDR1 SGHRS, CDR2 YFSETQ. The CDR3 totals 18 residues. The germline V and J ends were trimmed by 1 base and 0 bases, with 20 bases remaining between them. DNA of the CDR3: TGCGCCAGCAGCTTGAGCCTCCCAGGGGCCCGCAGCTCCTACGAGCAGTACATC. Translated, it gives CASSLSLPGARSSYEQYI.

The chain combines TRBV7-8 with TRBJ2-5; 8 bases map to TRBD2. Germline trimming cut 4 bases from V and 0 bases from J; bases unmatched to any gene: 22. Germline V gives CDR1 SGHVS, CDR2 FQNEAQ. The CDR3 runs to 21 residues. The CDR3 bases are TGTGCCAGCAGCTACCCCCGGGATGGGGGAAGGACTAGCTGGTACCAAGAGACCCAGTACTTC. As protein: CASSYPRDGGRTSWYQETQYF.

The chain couples TRBV5-1 to TRBJ1-2, with a tentative D call TRBD1 (6 bases). Germline V lookup: CDR1 SGHRS, CDR2 YFSETQ. The CDR3 spans 15 residues. The germline V and J ends were trimmed by 4 bases and 5 bases, with 18 bases remaining between them. The CDR3 spells CASSPTWDNAYGYTF. The CDR3 DNA follows: TGCGCCAGCAGCCCGACCTGGGACAACGCTTATGGCTACACCTTC.

The rearrangement links TRBV20-1 to TRBJ2-5, with 7 bases aligning to TRBD1. CDR3 size: 14 residues. Germline V lookup: CDR1 DFQATT, CDR2 SNEGSKA (reference sequence). V was pared by 0 bases and J by 10 bases, with 11 bases of the junction left unmatched. The CDR3 DNA follows: TGCAGTGCTAGAGATAAGTCCGCCAGGGGGAACCAGTACTTC. The encoded protein is CSARDKSARGNQYF.

This clonotype came up a few times. The J gene is TRBJ2-4, the V gene TRBV6-5; tentatively, D is TRBD1 or TRBD2 (5 bases each). V was clipped by 2 bases and J by 4 bases, with 15 bases between them. The CDR3 is 16 residues long. Germline-derived CDR1 and CDR2 are MNHEY and SVGAGI. CDR3 residues: CASSYEGTGQKNIQYF. CDR3 in DNA: TGTGCCAGCAGTTACGAAGGGACCGGCCAAAAAAACATTCAGTACTTC.

The chain carries TRBV5-1 and TRBJ2-4, with TRBD2 as a possible D gene (6 bases). Trimming shortened V by 3 bases and J by 0 bases, and 13 bases separated the two germline ends. Germline values: CDR1 SGHRS, CDR2 YFSETQ. This CDR3 is 16 amino acids long. CDR3 amino acids: CASSSAGLIAKNIQYF. As DNA, the CDR3 is TGCGCCAGCAGCTCGGCGGGACTGATAGCCAAAAACATTCAGTACTTC.

The V gene is TRBV7-2, the J gene TRBJ2-2; a possible D gene is TRBD2 (5 bases). Germline V gene lookup returns CDR1 SGHTA and CDR2 FQGNSA. The V end lost 5 bases, the J end lost 9 bases, and 19 bases lay between the germline ends. The CDR3 sequence is 15 residues long. The CDR3 spells CASSPRSSGLWELFF. CDR3 sequence (DNA): TGTGCCAGCAGCCCCCGATCGAGCGGTCTCTGGGAGCTGTTTTTT.

The rearrangement joins TRBV20-1 to TRBJ2-5, with TRBD1 identical over 10 bases. This CDR3 contains 14 residues. After removal of 7 bases from V and 5 bases from J, the junction contained 10 bases not matched to a gene. Germline CDR1 and CDR2: DFQATT and SNEGSKA (reference sequence). The CDR3 is CSGVDRGLSETQYF. The CDR3 nucleotides are TGCAGTGGAGTAGACAGGGGGCTTTCGGAGACCCAGTACTTC.

The genes are TRBV20-1 and TRBJ2-1; a weak D match, TRBD1 (5 bases). Germline V gene data show CDR1 as DFQATT and CDR2 as SNEGSKA (reference sequence). The CDR3 length is 15 residues. The germline V and J ends were trimmed by 3 bases and 8 bases, with 20 bases remaining between them. The CDR3 protein is CSASWSWKRGDEQFF. As DNA, the CDR3 is TGCAGTGCTAGTTGGAGTTGGAAAAGGGGCGATGAGCAGTTCTTC.

The sample holds a few counts of this clonotype. The chain combines TRBV2 with TRBJ2-7; 10 bases match TRBD1. This CDR3 is built from 14 residues. CDR1 and CDR2 from the germline V gene are SNHLY and FYNNEI. With 6 bases clipped from V and 6 bases from J, the junction kept 8 bases outside the gene matches. CDR3 in amino acids: CASRTRDRGFEQYF. The CDR3 nucleotides read TGTGCCAGCAGGACCCGGGACAGGGGCTTCGAGCAGTACTTC.

This clonotype was picked up a small number of times. V is TRBV4-1 and J is TRBJ2-7; 10 nucleotides align to TRBD1. There are 14 residues in the CDR3. Looked up from germline, CDR1 is MGHRA and CDR2 is YSYEKL. Losses at the gene ends were 3 bases for V and 7 bases for J; bases not matched to a gene: 6. The CDR3 protein is CASSHEDRGYEQYF. In DNA, the CDR3 is TGCGCCAGCAGCCACGAGGACAGGGGGTATGAGCAGTACTTC.